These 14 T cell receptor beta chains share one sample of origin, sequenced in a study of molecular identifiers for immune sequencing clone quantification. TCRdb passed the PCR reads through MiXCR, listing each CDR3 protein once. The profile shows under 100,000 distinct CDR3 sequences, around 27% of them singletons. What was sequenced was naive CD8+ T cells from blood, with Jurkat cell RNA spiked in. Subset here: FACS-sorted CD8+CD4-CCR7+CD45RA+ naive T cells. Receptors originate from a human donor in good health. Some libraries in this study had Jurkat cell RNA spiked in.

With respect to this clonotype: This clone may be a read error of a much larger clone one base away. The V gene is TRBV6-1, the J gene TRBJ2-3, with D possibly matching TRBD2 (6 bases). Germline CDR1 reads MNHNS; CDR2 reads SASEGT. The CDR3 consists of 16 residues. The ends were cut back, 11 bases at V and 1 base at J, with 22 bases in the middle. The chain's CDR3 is CAGTSGGGTRTDTQYF. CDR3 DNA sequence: TGTGCCGGCACCTCCGGGGGAGGCACCCGCACAGATACGCAGTATTTT.

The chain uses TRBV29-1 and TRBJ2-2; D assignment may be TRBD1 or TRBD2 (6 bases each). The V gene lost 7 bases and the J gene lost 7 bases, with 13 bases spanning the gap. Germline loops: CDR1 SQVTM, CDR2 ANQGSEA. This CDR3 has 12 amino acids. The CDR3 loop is CSGQQGGGELFF. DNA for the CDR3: TGCAGCGGGCAACAGGGAGGCGGGGAGCTGTTTTTT.

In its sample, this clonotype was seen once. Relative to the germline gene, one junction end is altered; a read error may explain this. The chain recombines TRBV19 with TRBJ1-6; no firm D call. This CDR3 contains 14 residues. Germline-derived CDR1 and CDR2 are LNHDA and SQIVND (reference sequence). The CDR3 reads CASSIEGFQSRLHF. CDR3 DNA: TGTGCCAGTAGTATAGAGGGGTTTCAGTCACGCCTCCACTTT.

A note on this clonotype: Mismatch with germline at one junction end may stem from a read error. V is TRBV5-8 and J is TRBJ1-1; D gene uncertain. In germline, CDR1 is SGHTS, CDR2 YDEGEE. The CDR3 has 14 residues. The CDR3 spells CASSFYAENPEAFF. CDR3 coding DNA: TGTGCCAGCAGCTTTTACGCCGAGAACCCTGAAGCTTTCTTT.

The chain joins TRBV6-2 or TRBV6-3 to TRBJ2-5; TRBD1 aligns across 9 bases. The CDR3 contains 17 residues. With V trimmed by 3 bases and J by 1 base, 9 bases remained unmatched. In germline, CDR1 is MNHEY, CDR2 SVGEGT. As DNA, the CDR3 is TGTGCCAGCAGTTATTCGTGGGACAGGGCGTCCCAAGAGACCCAGTACTTC. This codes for CASSYSWDRASQETQYF.

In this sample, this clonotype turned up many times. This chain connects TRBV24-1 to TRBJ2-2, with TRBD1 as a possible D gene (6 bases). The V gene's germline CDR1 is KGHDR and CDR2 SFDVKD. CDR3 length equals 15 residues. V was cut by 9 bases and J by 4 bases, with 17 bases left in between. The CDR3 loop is CATQPGAGITGELFF. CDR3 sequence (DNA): TGTGCCACCCAGCCAGGGGCAGGGATCACCGGGGAGCTGTTTTTT.

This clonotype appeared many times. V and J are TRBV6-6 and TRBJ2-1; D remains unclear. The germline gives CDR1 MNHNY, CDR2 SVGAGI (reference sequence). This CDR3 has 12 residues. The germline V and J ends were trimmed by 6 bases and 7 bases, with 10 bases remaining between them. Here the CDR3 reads CASRPGRNEQFF. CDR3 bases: TGTGCCAGCAGACCAGGTCGGAATGAGCAGTTCTTC.

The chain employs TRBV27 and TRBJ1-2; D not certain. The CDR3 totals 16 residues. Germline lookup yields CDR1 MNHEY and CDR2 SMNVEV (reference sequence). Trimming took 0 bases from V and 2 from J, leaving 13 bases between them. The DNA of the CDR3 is TGTGCCAGCAGTTTATCGGACGGTGGTTCGAACTATGGCTACACCTTC. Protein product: CASSLSDGGSNYGYTF.

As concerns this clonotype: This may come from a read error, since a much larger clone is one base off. CDR3 sequence reads: CASSPSGDSTDAQYF. CDR3 DNA sequence: TGTGCCAGCAGCCCTTCCGGGGATAGCACAGATGCGCAGTATTTT. This chain uses TRBV9 with TRBJ2-3, with a possible D match to TRBD2 (5 bases). This CDR3 comprises 15 residues. Germline lookup yields CDR1 SGDLS and CDR2 YYNGEE.

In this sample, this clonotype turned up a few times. CDR3 sequence reads: CAISESRQGSYEQYF. DNA for the CDR3: TGTGCCATCAGTGAGTCCCGACAGGGTTCCTACGAGCAGTACTTC. The V gene is TRBV10-3, the J gene TRBJ2-7; 7 bases are a match to TRBD1. The germline V gene encodes CDR1 ENHRY and CDR2 SYGVKD. CDR3 size: 15 residues. Unmatched junction bases numbered 3, after V lost 0 bases and J lost 1 base.

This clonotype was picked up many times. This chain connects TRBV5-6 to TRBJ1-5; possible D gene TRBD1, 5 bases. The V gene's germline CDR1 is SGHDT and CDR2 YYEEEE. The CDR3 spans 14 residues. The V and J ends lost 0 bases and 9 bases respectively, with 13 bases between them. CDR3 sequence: CASSLAGGLGPQHF. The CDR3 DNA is TGTGCCAGCAGCTTGGCCGGGGGGTTGGGGCCCCAGCATTTT. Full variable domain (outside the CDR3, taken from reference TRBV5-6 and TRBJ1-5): DAGVTQSPTHLIKTRGQQVTLRCSPKSGHDTVSWYQQALGQGPQFIFQYYEEEERQRGNFPDRFSGHQFPNYSSELNVNALLLGDSALYLCASSLAGGLGPQHFGDGTRLSIL.

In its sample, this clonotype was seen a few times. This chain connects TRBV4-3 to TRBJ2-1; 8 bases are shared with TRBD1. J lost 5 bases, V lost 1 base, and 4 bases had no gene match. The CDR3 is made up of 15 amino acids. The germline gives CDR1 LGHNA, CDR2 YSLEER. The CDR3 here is CASSQGDRPDNEQFF. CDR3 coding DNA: TGCGCCAGCAGCCAAGGGGACAGGCCGGACAATGAGCAGTTCTTC.

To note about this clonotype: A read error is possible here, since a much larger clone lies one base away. The CDR3 region is CASSVGAGTGELFF. The DNA for the CDR3 is TGTGCCAGCAGTGTGGGGGCGGGCACCGGGGAGCTGTTTTTT. The V call is TRBV2, the J call TRBJ2-2; TRBD1 might be the D (6 bases). The germline CDR1 and CDR2 sequences are SNHLY and FYNNEI. Trimming removed 4 bases at V and 4 bases at J, with 10 bases between. CDR3 size: 14 residues.

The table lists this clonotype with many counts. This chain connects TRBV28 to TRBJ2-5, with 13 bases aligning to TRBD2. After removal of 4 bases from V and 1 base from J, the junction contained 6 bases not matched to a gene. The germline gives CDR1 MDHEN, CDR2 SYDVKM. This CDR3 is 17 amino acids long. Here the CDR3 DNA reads TGTGCCAGCAGTTGGGGGACTAGCGGGAATTCCCAAGAGACCCAGTACTTC. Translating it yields CASSWGTSGNSQETQYF.